The rows below give T cell receptor beta chains drawn from one sample of a study of T cell responses to AZD1222 COVID-19 vaccine. Sequencing was performed with immunoSEQ multiplex PCR; in TCRdb, only in-frame clones are kept and a portion is missing. The data hold 150,000 to 200,000 clones, with 90% observed a single time. This material consisted of peripheral blood, taken 28 days after the second dose of the MenACWY control vaccine. Receptors originate from an adult who received the MenACWY meningococcal vaccine as a control. CDR3s include the opening cysteine and the closing phenylalanine or tryptophan. Each record gives: CDR3 length, D gene, J gene, V gene, clone size, CDR3 protein, CDR3 DNA. D genes are given only for firm matches. A clone size is listed for some rows: how often the clone was seen (once, few, many), or a class if it is expanded.

>13|.|TRBJ1-2|TRBV4-2|.
CASSMIGSGGYTF
TGTGCCAGCAGCATGATCGGGTCCGGGGGCTACACCTTC
>15|.|TRBJ2-7|TRBV6-6|.
CASRRTDSRSYEQYF
TGTGCCAGCAGACGGACGGACAGTCGGAGCTACGAGCAGTACTTC
>12|.|TRBJ1-5|TRBV6-5|few
CASSLAEGPQHF
TGTGCCAGCAGTCTAGCGGAGGGGCCCCAGCATTTT
>13|.|TRBJ1-5|TRBV25-1|.
CASSEAGYKPQHF
TGTGCCAGCAGTGAGGCGGGATACAAGCCCCAGCATTTT
>16|.|TRBJ2-5|TRBV19|once
CASSMSAAAGQETQYF
TGTGCCAGTAGTATGTCGGCAGCGGCAGGGCAAGAGACCCAGTACTTC
>13|.|TRBJ2-7|TRBV5-1|.
CASSLGVPQEEYF
TGCGCCAGCAGCTTGGGGGTCCCCCAAGAGGAGTACTTC
>15|TRBD1|TRBJ2-5|TRBV28|few
CASSRGQGAWETQYF
TGTGCCAGCAGTAGGGGACAGGGAGCCTGGGAGACCCAGTACTTC
>15|TRBD1|TRBJ2-7|TRBV27|few
CASSEPGQGYYEQYF
TGTGCCAGCAGTGAGCCGGGACAGGGTTACTACGAGCAGTACTTC
>14|TRBD1|TRBJ1-5|TRBV19|.
CASSIKTGYRPQHF
TGTGCCAGTAGTATAAAGACAGGGTATCGGCCCCAGCATTTT
>16|TRBD2|TRBJ2-7|TRBV3-1/TRBV3-2|.
CASSHLGLGPSREQYF
TGTGCCAGCAGCCACCTCGGACTAGGCCCTTCTCGCGAGCAGTACTTC
>16|.|TRBJ1-1|TRBV18|.
CASSPRVSGENTEAFF
TGTGCCAGCTCACCAAGGGTATCGGGGGAGAACACTGAAGCTTTCTTT
>12|.|TRBJ2-7|TRBV2|many
CASRGLAYEQYF
TGTGCCAGCAGGGGCCTTGCCTACGAGCAGTACTTC
>14|.|TRBJ1-2|TRBV29-1|.
CSVEDPLWGYGYTF
TGCAGCGTTGAAGATCCTCTTTGGGGCTATGGCTACACCTTC
>13|.|TRBJ1-2|TRBV4-3|once
CASSPPDGYGYTF
TGCGCCAGCAGCCCCCCCGACGGTTATGGCTACACCTTC
>14|TRBD1|TRBJ1-4|TRBV7-9|.
CASRSGQYLKKLFF
TGTGCCAGCAGGTCGGGACAGTACTTGAAAAAACTGTTTTTT
>14|.|TRBJ2-2|TRBV5-1|.
CASSFVGGTGELFF
TGCGCCAGCAGCTTTGTTGGGGGGACCGGGGAGCTGTTTTTT
>16|TRBD1|TRBJ1-2|TRBV10-1|.
CASSAGTGASRDGYTF
TGCGCCAGCAGTGCCGGGACAGGGGCATCGAGGGATGGCTACACCTTC
>14|.|TRBJ1-3|TRBV6-5|.
CASADRNSGNTIYF
TGTGCCAGCGCTGACAGGAACTCTGGAAACACCATATATTTT
>15|.|TRBJ2-7|TRBV5-4|.
CASSPSSTTTYEQYF
TGTGCCAGCAGCCCCAGTTCCACCACAACCTACGAGCAGTACTTC
>16|.|TRBJ2-2|TRBV18|.
CASSPIEGTINGELFF
TGTGCCAGCTCACCGATCGAAGGGACAATCAACGGGGAGCTGTTTTTT
>15|.|TRBJ1-3|TRBV2|.
CASSGSSFSGNTIYF
TGTGCCAGCAGTGGGTCCAGCTTCTCTGGAAACACCATATATTTT
>16|TRBD1|TRBJ1-2|TRBV11-2|.
CASSSTRGQGNYGYTF
TGTGCCAGCAGCTCCACCCGGGGACAGGGCAACTATGGCTACACCTTC
>17|.|TRBJ1-5|TRBV19|.
CASSKGAPFSSNQPQHF
TGTGCCAGTAGTAAAGGGGCCCCCTTTTCTAGCAATCAGCCCCAGCATTTT
>17|TRBD2|TRBJ2-2|TRBV4-1|.
CASSRRLTGTSAGELFF
TGCGCCAGCAGCCGACGCCTTACCGGGACTAGCGCCGGGGAGCTGTTTTTT
>15|.|TRBJ2-3|TRBV7-2|.
CASSLTPGYPDTQYF
TGTGCCAGCAGCTTAACACCGGGGTACCCAGATACGCAGTATTTT
>14|.|TRBJ1-1|TRBV6-5|.
CASRSGDLNTEAFF
TGTGCCAGCAGGTCAGGGGATTTGAACACTGAAGCTTTCTTT
>18|TRBD1|TRBJ2-3|TRBV27|.
CASSLFPPGTGGIATQYF
TGTGCCAGCAGTTTATTTCCCCCCGGGACAGGGGGCATTGCTACGCAGTATTTT
>15|.|TRBJ2-1|TRBV7-2|.
CASSRWLSSYNEQFF
TGTGCCAGCAGCCGCTGGCTCAGCTCCTACAATGAGCAGTTCTTC
>16|TRBD1|TRBJ1-2|TRBV24-1|.
CATSDPHRGSNYGYTF
TGTGCCACCAGTGATCCCCACAGGGGTTCTAACTATGGCTACACCTTC
>12|.|TRBJ2-2|TRBV19|.
CASSLDMGELFF
TGTGCCAGTAGTCTGGACATGGGGGAGCTGTTTTTT
>13|.|TRBJ1-5|TRBV25-1|once
CASSGPLNQPQHF
TGTGCCAGCAGTGGGCCCTTGAATCAGCCCCAGCATTTT
>14|TRBD2|TRBJ2-2|TRBV29-1|few
CSVETSGNTGELFF
TGCAGCGTTGAAACTAGCGGCAACACCGGGGAGCTGTTTTTT
>13|TRBD1|TRBJ1-2|TRBV7-9|.
CASSLSGGNGYTF
TGTGCCAGCAGCTTATCAGGGGGCAATGGCTACACCTTC
>16|TRBD1|TRBJ2-7|TRBV7-2|.
CASSLGGTGVPYEQYF
TGTGCCAGCAGCTTAGGGGGGACAGGAGTACCCTACGAGCAGTACTTC
>16|.|TRBJ2-7|TRBV6-2/TRBV6-3|.
CASSPPGPLATYEQYF
TGTGCCAGCAGCCCCCCGGGTCCGCTAGCCACCTACGAGCAGTACTTC
>13|.|TRBJ2-1|TRBV28|.
CASSFGLYNEQFF
TGTGCCAGCAGTTTCGGACTTTACAATGAGCAGTTCTTC
>14|.|TRBJ2-1|TRBV10-2|.
CASRVGKGYNEQFF
TGCGCCAGCCGTGTAGGAAAAGGTTACAATGAGCAGTTCTTC
>14|.|TRBJ1-2|TRBV14|.
CASSPQGQLYGYTF
TGTGCCAGCAGCCCACAGGGCCAACTCTATGGCTACACCTTC
>14|.|TRBJ1-4|TRBV19|.
CASSPSATNEKLFF
TGTGCCAGTAGCCCCAGTGCAACTAATGAAAAACTGTTTTTT
>11|.|TRBJ1-2|TRBV28|few
CASSGGSGYTF
TGTGCCAGCAGTGGAGGCTCTGGCTACACCTTC